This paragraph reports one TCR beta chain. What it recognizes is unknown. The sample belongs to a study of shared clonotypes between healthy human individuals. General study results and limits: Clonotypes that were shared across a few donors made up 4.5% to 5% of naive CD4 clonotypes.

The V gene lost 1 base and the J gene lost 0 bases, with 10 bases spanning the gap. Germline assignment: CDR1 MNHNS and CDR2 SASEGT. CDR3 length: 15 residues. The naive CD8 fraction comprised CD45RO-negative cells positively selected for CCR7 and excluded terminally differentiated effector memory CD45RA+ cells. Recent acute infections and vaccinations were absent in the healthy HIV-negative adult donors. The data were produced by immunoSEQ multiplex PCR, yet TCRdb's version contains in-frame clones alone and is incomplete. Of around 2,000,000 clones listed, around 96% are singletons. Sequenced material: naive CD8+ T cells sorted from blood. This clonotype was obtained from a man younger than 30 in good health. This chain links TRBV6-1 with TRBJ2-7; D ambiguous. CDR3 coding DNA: TGTGCCAGCAGTGAAGGCTCACCGGACTCCTACGAGCAGTACTTC. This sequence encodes CASSEGSPDSYEQYF.